These 6 T cell receptor beta chains were sequenced from one sample in a study of T cell repertoires in cytomegalovirus infection. These receptors have no identified antigens. Each CDR3 protein gets one entry after TCRdb re-called the reads with MiXCR. The sample includes around 360,000 distinct CDR3 sequences, roughly 34% of them seen just once. The sequencing used cultured PBMCs, collected from culture after CMV antigen stimulation. Every receptor here comes from a human donor in good health (CMV status not recorded). Some clones in this sample may be carry-over from other donors' samples.

The chain uses TRBV12-5 and TRBJ1-5, with a tentative D call TRBD1 (5 bases). Germline CDR1 and CDR2: LGHNT and FRNRAP. This CDR3 spans 20 amino acids. Trimming pared 5 bases from V and 6 bases from J, leaving 32 bases between. In DNA form, the CDR3 reads TGTGCTAGTGGTGAAGCCATTGGGACGATTTTAAGTAGTGGGGGTCAGCCCCAGCATTTT. Protein: CASGEAIGTILSSGGQPQHF. The full variable domain, its missing parts supplied by reference TRBV12-5 and TRBJ1-5, is DARVTQTPRHKVTEMGQEVTMRCQPILGHNTVFWYRQTMMQGLELLAYFRNRAPLDDSGMPKDRFSAEMPDATLATLKIQPSEPRDSAVYFCASGEAIGTILSSGGQPQHFGDGTRLSIL.

This clonotype came up a few times. The chain links TRBV27 to TRBJ2-7; 9 bases map to TRBD1. Germline V gene lookup returns CDR1 MNHEY and CDR2 SMNVEV (reference sequence). This CDR3 is 14 amino acids long. Trimming removed 5 bases from V and 5 bases from J; junction bases left unmatched: 7. The chain's CDR3 is CASSPGQGQDEQYV. CDR3 nucleotides: TGTGCCAGCAGTCCGGGACAGGGTCAGGACGAGCAGTACGTC.

This clonotype came up a few times. The CDR3 here is CASSSPSRRYEQYF. DNA of the CDR3: TGTGCCAGCAGCTCCCCTTCGCGGCGGTACGAGCAGTACTTC. The chain employs TRBV7-8 and TRBJ2-7, with D uncertain. This CDR3 region has 14 residues. In germline, CDR1 is SGHVS, CDR2 FQNEAQ. V dropped 4 bases and J dropped 4 bases, with 14 bases sitting between them.

This clonotype has only a few counts. V usage is TRBV30 and J usage is TRBJ2-6; D is ambiguous. CDR1 is GTSNPN and CDR2 is SVGIG in the germline V gene (reference sequence). The germline V and J ends were trimmed by 6 bases and 4 bases, with 10 bases remaining between them. The CDR3 covers 13 residues. CDR3 sequence: CACSGSGANVLTF. The CDR3 coding sequence is TGTGCCTGCTCAGGCAGCGGGGCCAACGTCCTGACTTTC.

This clonotype was counted between two and nine times. The chain joins TRBV7-6 to TRBJ2-5; 7 positions agree with TRBD1. Trimming took 5 bases from V and 3 from J; bases not matched to a gene: 12. This CDR3 comprises 16 residues. Germline CDR1 is SGHVS and CDR2 is FNYEAQ. CDR3: CASSDPPGQTKETQYF. As DNA, the CDR3 is TGTGCCAGCAGCGACCCCCCGGGACAGACAAAAGAGACCCAGTACTTC.

This chain connects TRBV7-2 to TRBJ1-4; a possible D gene is TRBD1 (6 bases). This CDR3 is built from 15 residues. The germline CDR1 and CDR2 sequences are SGHTA and FQGNSA. Between the trimmed V and J ends, which lost 3 bases and 1 base, there was a span of 9 bases. In nucleotides, the CDR3 is TGTGCCAGCAGCTTGGGACATTTAACTAATGAAAAACTGTTTTTT. Its translation: CASSLGHLTNEKLFF. Complete variable domain (other parts from reference TRBV7-2 and TRBJ1-4): GAGVSQSPSNKVTEKGKDVELRCDPISGHTALYWYRQSLGQGLEFLIYFQGNSAPDKSGLPSDRFSAERTGGSVSTLTIQRTQQEDSAVYLCASSLGHLTNEKLFFGSGTQLSVL.